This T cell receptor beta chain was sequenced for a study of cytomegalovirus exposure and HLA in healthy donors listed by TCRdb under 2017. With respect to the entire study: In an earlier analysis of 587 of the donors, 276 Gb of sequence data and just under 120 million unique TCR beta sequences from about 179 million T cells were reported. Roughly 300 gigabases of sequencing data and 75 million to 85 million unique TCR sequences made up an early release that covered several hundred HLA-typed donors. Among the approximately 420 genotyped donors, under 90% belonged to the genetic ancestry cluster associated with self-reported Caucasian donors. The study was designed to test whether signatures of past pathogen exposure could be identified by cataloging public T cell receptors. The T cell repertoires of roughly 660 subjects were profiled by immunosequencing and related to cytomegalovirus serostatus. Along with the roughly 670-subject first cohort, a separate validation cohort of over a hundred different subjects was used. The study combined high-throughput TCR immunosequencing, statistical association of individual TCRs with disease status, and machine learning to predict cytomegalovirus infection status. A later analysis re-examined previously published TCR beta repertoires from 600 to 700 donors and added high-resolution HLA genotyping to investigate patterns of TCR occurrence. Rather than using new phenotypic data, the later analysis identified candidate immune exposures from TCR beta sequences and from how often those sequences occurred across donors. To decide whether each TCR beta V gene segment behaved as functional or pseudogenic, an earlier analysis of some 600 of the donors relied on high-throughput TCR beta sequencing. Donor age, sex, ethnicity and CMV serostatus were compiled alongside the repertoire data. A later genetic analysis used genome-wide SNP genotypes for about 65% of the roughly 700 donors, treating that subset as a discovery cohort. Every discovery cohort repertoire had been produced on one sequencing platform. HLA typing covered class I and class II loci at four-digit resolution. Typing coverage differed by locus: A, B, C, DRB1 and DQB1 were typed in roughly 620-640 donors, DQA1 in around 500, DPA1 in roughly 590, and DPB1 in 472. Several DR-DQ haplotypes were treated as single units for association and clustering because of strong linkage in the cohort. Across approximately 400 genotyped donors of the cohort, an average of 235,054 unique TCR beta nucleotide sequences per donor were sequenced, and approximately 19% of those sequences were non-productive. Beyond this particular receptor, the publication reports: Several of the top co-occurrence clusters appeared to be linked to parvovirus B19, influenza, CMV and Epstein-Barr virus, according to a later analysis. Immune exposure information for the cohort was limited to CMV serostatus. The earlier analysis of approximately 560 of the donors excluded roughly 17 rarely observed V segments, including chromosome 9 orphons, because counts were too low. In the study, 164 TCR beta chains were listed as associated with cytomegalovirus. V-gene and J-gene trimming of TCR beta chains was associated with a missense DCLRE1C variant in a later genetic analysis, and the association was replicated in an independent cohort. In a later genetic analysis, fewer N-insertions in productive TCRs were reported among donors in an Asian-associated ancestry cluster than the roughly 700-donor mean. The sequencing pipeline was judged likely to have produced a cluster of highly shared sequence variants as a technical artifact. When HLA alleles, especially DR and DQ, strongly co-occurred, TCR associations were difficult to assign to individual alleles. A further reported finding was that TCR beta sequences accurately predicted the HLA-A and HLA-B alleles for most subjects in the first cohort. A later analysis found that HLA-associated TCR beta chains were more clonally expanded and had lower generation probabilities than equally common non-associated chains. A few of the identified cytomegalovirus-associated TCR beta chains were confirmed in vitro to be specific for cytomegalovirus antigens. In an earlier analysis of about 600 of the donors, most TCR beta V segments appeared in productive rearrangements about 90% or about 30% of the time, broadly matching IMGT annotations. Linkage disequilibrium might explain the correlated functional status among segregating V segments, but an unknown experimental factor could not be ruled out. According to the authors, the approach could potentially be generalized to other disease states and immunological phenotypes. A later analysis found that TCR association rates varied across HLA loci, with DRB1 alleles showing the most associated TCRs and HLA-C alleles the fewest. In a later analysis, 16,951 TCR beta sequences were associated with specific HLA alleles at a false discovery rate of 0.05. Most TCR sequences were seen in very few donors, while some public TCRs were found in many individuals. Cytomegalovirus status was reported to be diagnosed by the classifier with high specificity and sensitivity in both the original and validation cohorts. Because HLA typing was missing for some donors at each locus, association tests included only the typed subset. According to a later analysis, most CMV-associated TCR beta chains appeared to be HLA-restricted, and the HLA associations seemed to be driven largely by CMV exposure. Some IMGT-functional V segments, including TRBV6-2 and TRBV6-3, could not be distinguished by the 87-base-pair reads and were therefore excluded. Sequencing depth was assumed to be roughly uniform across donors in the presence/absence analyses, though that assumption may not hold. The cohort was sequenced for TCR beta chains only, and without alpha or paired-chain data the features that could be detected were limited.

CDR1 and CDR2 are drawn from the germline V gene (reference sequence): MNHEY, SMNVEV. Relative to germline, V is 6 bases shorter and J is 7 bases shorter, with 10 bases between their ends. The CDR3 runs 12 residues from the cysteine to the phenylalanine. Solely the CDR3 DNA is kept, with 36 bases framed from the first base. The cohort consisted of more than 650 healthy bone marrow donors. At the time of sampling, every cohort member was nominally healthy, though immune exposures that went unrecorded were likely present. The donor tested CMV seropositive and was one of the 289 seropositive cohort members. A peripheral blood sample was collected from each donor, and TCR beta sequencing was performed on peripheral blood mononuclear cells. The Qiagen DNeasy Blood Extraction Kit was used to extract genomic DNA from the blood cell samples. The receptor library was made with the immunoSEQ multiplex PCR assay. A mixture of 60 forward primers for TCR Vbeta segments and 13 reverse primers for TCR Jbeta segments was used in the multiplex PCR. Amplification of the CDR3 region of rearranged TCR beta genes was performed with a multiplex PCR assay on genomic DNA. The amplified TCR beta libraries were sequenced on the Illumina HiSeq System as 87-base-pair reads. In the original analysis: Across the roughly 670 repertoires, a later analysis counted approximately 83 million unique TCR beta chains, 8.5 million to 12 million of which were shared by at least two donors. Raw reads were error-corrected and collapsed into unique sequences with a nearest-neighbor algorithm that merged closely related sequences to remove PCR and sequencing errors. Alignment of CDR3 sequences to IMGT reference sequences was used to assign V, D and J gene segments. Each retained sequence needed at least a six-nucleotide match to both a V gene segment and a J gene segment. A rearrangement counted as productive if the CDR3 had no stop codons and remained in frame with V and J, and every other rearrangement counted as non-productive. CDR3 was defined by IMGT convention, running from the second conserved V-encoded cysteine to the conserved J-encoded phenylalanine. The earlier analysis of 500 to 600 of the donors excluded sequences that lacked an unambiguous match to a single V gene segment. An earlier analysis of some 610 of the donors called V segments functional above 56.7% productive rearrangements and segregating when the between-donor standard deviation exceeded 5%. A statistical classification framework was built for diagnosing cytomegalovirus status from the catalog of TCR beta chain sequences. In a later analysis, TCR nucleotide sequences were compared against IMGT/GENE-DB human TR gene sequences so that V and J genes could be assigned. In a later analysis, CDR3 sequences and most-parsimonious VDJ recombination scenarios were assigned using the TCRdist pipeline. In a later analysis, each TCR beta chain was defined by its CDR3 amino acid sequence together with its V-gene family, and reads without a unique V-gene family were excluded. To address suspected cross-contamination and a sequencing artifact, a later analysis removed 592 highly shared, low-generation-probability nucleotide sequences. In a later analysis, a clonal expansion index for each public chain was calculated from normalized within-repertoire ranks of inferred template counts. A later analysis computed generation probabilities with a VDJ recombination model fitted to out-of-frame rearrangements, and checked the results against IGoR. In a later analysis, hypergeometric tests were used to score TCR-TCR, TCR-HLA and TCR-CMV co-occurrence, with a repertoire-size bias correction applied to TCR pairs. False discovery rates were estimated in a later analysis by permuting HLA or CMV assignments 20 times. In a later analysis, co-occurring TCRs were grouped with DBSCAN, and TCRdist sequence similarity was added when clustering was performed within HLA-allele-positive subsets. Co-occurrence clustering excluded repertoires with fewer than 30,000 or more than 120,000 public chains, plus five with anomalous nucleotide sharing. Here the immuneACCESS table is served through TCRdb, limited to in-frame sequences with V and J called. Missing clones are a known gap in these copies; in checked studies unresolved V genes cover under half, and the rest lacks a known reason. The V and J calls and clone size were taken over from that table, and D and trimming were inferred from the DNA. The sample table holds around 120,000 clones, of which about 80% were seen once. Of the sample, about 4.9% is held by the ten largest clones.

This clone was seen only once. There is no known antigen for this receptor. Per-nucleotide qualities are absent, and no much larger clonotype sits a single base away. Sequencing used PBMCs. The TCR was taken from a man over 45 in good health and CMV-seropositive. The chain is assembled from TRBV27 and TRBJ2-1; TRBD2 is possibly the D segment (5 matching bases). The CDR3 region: CASRREWNEQFF. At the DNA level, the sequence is TGTGCCAGCAGGAGGGAATGGAATGAGCAGTTCTTC.